The 17 T cell receptor beta chains below come from one sample, sequenced in a study of blood T cell repertoires in COVID-19. Produced via immunoSEQ multiplex PCR; TCRdb's table is partial and in-frame only. The table includes about 220,000 clones, 70% to 85% detected once. Material: PBMCs or T cells enriched from blood (not recorded which). Source of these receptors: a woman in her 40s with acute COVID-19.

This chain connects TRBV19 to TRBJ1-1, with D perhaps matching TRBD1 (5 bases). From germline, CDR1 is LNHDA and CDR2 SQIVND (reference sequence). CDR3 length equals 14 residues. Trimming pared 3 bases from V and 8 bases from J, leaving 16 bases between. The CDR3 DNA reads TGTGCCAGTAGTATGGGGCCGGGCGGGAAGGAAGCTTTCTTT. It codes for CASSMGPGGKEAFF.

The gene calls are TRBV3-1 (or the pseudogene TRBV3-2) and TRBJ2-3; 14 bases align to TRBD2. The V gene's germline CDR1 is LGHDT and CDR2 YNNKEL (reference sequence). J was trimmed by 2 bases and V by 1 base; bases with no gene match: 5. The CDR3 loop spans 18 amino acids. CDR3: CASSQALGLAGVTDTQYF. For the CDR3, the DNA is TGTGCCAGCAGCCAAGCCTTGGGACTAGCGGGGGTCACAGATACGCAGTATTTT.

The table lists this clone with many counts. The chain recombines TRBV7-9 with TRBJ1-1; TRBD1 aligns across 9 bases. CDR1 SEHNR and CDR2 FQNEAQ come from the germline V gene (reference sequence). This CDR3 spans 18 amino acids. With 0 bases clipped from V and 0 bases from J, the junction kept 8 bases outside the gene matches. The CDR3: CASSLAFGDRGVNTEAFF. DNA of the CDR3: TGTGCCAGCAGCTTAGCGTTTGGAGACAGGGGGGTGAACACTGAAGCTTTCTTT.

V usage is TRBV19 and J usage is TRBJ1-2, with D uncertain. With 5 bases removed from V and 5 bases from J, the gap between germline ends came to 27 bases. The germline V gene has CDR1 LNHDA and CDR2 SQIVND (reference sequence). This CDR3 contains 18 residues. This chain's CDR3 is CASSPRQANARLLYGYTF. The CDR3 nucleotides are TGTGCCAGTAGTCCCCGTCAGGCCAACGCCCGCCTTCTATATGGCTACACCTTC.

J is TRBJ1-5 and V is TRBV9; D call uncertain. CDR1 and CDR2 (germline): SGDLS, YYNGEE. The CDR3 is 18 amino acids. V was shortened by 0 bases and J by 0 bases, with 16 bases between the two germline ends. The CDR3 is CASSVGAGPPYSNQPQHF. DNA for the CDR3: TGTGCCAGCAGCGTAGGAGCAGGTCCTCCCTATAGCAATCAGCCCCAGCATTTT.

V gene TRBV28 combines with J gene TRBJ1-5; no reliable D call. Germline CDR1 reads MDHEN; CDR2 reads SYDVKM. V shed 6 bases and J shed 0 bases, with 9 bases lying between them. The CDR3 is 14 residues long. CDR3 residues: CASRLGSSNQPQHF. The CDR3 DNA reads as TGTGCCAGCAGACTAGGGAGTAGCAATCAGCCCCAGCATTTT.

Only one count was recorded for this clone. J is TRBJ2-4 and V is TRBV2; maybe TRBD2 (5 bases). Germline loops: CDR1 SNHLY, CDR2 FYNNEI. The V gene lost 3 bases and the J gene lost 0 bases, with 9 bases spanning the gap. The CDR3 runs 15 residues. The CDR3 spells CASSDQRLAKNIQYF. The CDR3 coding sequence is TGTGCCAGCAGTGACCAGCGGCTAGCCAAAAACATTCAGTACTTC.

The CDR3 bases are TGTGCCAGCAGTCCCGCCACCACGGGGGATGGCTACACCTTC. Amino acid sequence: CASSPATTGDGYTF. The chain joins TRBV6-2 or TRBV6-3 to TRBJ1-2; weak D call: TRBD1 (5 bases). This CDR3 spans 14 amino acids. From germline, CDR1 is MNHEY and CDR2 SVGEGT. The V and J ends lost 5 bases and 6 bases respectively, with 16 bases between them.

This clone was detected only once. This chain joins TRBV7-2 and TRBJ2-1; the D gene is possibly TRBD2 (6 bases). The CDR3 has 17 residues. Deletions cut 5 bases from V and 0 bases from J, with 17 bases between. From germline, CDR1 is SGHTA and CDR2 FQGNSA. The CDR3 reads CASSPQGLASSYNEQFF. The CDR3 DNA reads TGTGCCAGCAGCCCCCAGGGACTCGCAAGCTCCTACAATGAGCAGTTCTTC.

This clone was seen once. V is TRBV14 and J is TRBJ1-2; tentative D call: TRBD1 (5 bases). The length of the CDR3 is 16 residues. V was trimmed by 0 bases and J by 6 bases, leaving 17 bases between them. Germline values: CDR1 SGHDN, CDR2 FVKESK. CDR3 nucleotides: TGTGCCAGCAGCCAAGATGGGGCCGAACTCATCCATGGCTACACCTTC. The encoded protein is CASSQDGAELIHGYTF.

This clone occurred once. The gene calls are TRBV24-1 and TRBJ2-3; 8 nucleotides agree with TRBD2. The V segment lost 3 bases and the J segment 3 bases; nucleotides outside the gene matches: 7. The CDR3 loop spans 16 amino acids. Germline V lookup: CDR1 KGHDR, CDR2 SFDVKD. CDR3 residues: CATSDPTSGRTDTQYF. The CDR3 bases are TGTGCCACCAGTGATCCTACTAGCGGTAGAACAGATACGCAGTATTTT.

The chain employs TRBV3-1 (or the pseudogene TRBV3-2) and TRBJ2-7, with 8 nucleotides matching TRBD1. V lost 1 base and J lost 3; bases outside the gene matches: 2. The CDR3 contains 14 residues. Germline V gene lookup returns CDR1 LGHDT and CDR2 YNNKEL (reference sequence). The CDR3 reads CASSQGTGGYEQYF. The CDR3 DNA sequence: TGTGCCAGCAGCCAAGGTACAGGGGGCTACGAGCAGTACTTC.

The chain is built from TRBV7-9 and TRBJ2-7; TRBD1 aligns across 7 bases. J was trimmed by 3 bases and V by 5 bases; bases with no gene match: 10. The length of the CDR3 is 15 residues. CDR1 is SEHNR and CDR2 is FQNEAQ in the germline V gene (reference sequence). CDR3 in amino acids: CASSRSDRASYEQYF. Here the CDR3 DNA reads TGTGCCAGCAGCCGGAGCGACAGGGCGAGCTACGAGCAGTACTTC.

This clone has a handful of counts. This sequence joins TRBV6-2 or TRBV6-3 and TRBJ2-7, with 10 positions matching TRBD1. With 2 bases clipped from V and 6 bases from J, the junction kept 10 bases outside the gene matches. This CDR3 is 16 amino acids long. Germline loops: CDR1 MNHEY, CDR2 SVGEGT. The chain's CDR3 is CASSYEHPTGGGEQYF. Written as DNA, the CDR3 is TGTGCCAGCAGTTACGAACATCCGACAGGGGGCGGCGAGCAGTACTTC.

This clone was counted only a few times. The chain uses TRBV4-2 and TRBJ1-2; TRBD1 matches at 7 bases. After removal of 1 base from V and 8 bases from J, the junction contained 13 bases not matched to a gene. Germline V gives CDR1 LGHNA, CDR2 YNFKEQ. The CDR3 has 16 residues. The CDR3 protein is CASSQGGGGGKLGYTF. CDR3 in DNA: TGTGCCAGCAGCCAAGGCGGAGGGGGCGGTAAACTGGGCTACACCTTC.

V is TRBV6-2 or TRBV6-3 and J is TRBJ2-1, with a tentative D call TRBD2 (6 bases). Germline loops: CDR1 MNHEY, CDR2 SVGEGT. Trimming removed 2 bases at V and 2 bases at J, with 10 bases between. This CDR3 comprises 15 residues. The CDR3 region has the DNA TGTGCCAGCAGTTACGCTCCGGGAGCCTACAATGAGCAGTTCTTC. Its protein is CASSYAPGAYNEQFF.

The V call is TRBV3-1 (or the pseudogene TRBV3-2), the J call TRBJ2-7; no clear D gene. Germline V CDR1 and CDR2: LGHDT, YNNKEL (reference sequence). The CDR3 has 11 amino acids. V shed 1 base and J shed 6 bases, with 4 bases lying between them. DNA for the CDR3: TGTGCCAGCAGCCAAGTCTCCGAGCAGTACTTC. As protein: CASSQVSEQYF.